This T cell receptor (beta chain) was documented in a study of regulatory T cells in long-lasting Graves disease. Background on the study: Graves' patients, diagnosed recently, had received antithyroid drugs under 3 months.

The J segment lost 6 bases and the V segment lost 4 bases, leaving 9 bases of the junction unmatched. CDR1 is LGHDT and CDR2 is YNNKEL in the germline V gene (reference sequence). The CDR3 covers 14 residues. Arm-PCR with iRepertoire HTBI primers amplified the CDR3 regions for these TCR beta libraries. TCRdb reprocessed the multiplex PCR reads with MiXCR, giving one entry per CDR3 protein. This sample has about 620,000 distinct CDR3 sequences; 15% to 20% occur once, and the top ten carry about 17%. Time point: newly diagnosed GD, antithyroid drugs for less than 3 months. Researchers made the TCR library from RNA that was extracted from PBMCs. The data were also submitted as part of a second study, on T cells in Graves' hyperthyroidism and ophthalmopathy.

This specimen was peripheral blood mononuclear cells (PBMCs), taken at new diagnosis, from a patient treated with antithyroid drugs. The chain combines TRBV3-1 with TRBJ2-7; 7 bases are a match to TRBD1. The sequence was collected from a woman in her 30s with Graves disease. The CDR3 bases are TGTGCCAGCAGCCCATTCACCACAGGGGCCGAGCAGTACTTC. Its protein product is CASSPFTTGAEQYF.